The 5 T cell receptor beta chains below were found in one sample sequenced in a study of blood T cell repertoires in COVID-19. Clones were read by immunoSEQ multiplex PCR, and TCRdb kept only the in-frame ones, dropping some. Found here are some 200,000 clones, 90% to 95% of them singletons; the top ten hold around 0.8%. The sequenced material came from peripheral blood. These receptors were taken from a man in his thirties or forties with COVID-19, enrolled during active disease.

This chain links TRBV6-6 with TRBJ1-1, with 7 bases lining up with TRBD1. Germline V gene lookup returns CDR1 MNHNY and CDR2 SVGAGI (reference sequence). The CDR3 covers 14 residues. V gave up 5 bases and J gave up 4 bases; unmatched junction bases: 7. The CDR3 DNA follows: TGTGCCAGCAGTGACAGGGTCGGGATCACTGAAGCTTTCTTT. Amino acids: CASSDRVGITEAFF.

DNA of the CDR3: TGTGCCAGCAGCTCCCGCCGGGAACCTGGAAACACCATATATTTT. Its protein is CASSSRREPGNTIYF. The chain has TRBV11-1 and TRBJ1-3; D is uncertain. Deletions cut 4 bases from V and 2 bases from J, with 12 bases between. Germline V CDR1 and CDR2: SGHAT, FQDESV (reference sequence). The CDR3 consists of 15 residues.

This rearrangement joins TRBV10-2 to TRBJ2-7; 11 bases map to TRBD2. The trim removed 0 bases at V and 5 bases at J, leaving 3 bases unmatched. The CDR3 consists of 15 residues. Germline lookup yields CDR1 WSHSY and CDR2 SAAADI. CDR3 DNA: TGCGCCAGCAGTGAGTCTAGCGGGGGGGACAACGAGCAGTACTTC. This encodes CASSESSGGDNEQYF.

The V gene is TRBV2, the J gene TRBJ2-7; perhaps TRBD1 as D (6 bases). V was trimmed by 5 bases and J by 7 bases, leaving 18 bases between them. Germline CDR1 SNHLY, CDR2 FYNNEI. CDR3 length: 14 residues. CDR3 region: CASSFEGVSLEQYF. The DNA of the CDR3 is TGTGCCAGCAGTTTTGAGGGGGTGTCCTTGGAGCAGTACTTC.

This clone is a singleton in its sample. This rearrangement joins TRBV3-1 (or the pseudogene TRBV3-2) to TRBJ2-3; TRBD2 agrees at 9 bases. Trimming removed 0 bases from V and 6 bases from J; junction bases left unmatched: 13. CDR1 and CDR2 from the germline V gene are LGHDT and YNNKEL (reference sequence). The CDR3 has 18 residues. The CDR3 DNA follows: TGTGCCAGCAGCCAAGAAGTCTCTAGCGGGACTTTTAGGGATACGCAGTATTTT. Translating gives CASSQEVSSGTFRDTQYF.